Below, 7 T cell receptor beta chains from the same sample are listed, as sequenced in a study of Ad26.COV2.S vaccination and SARS-CoV-2 variants (dated by TCRdb to the early 2020s). Preparation of the library involved the immunoSEQ multiplex PCR assay. In TCRdb, the immuneACCESS table is reduced to in-frame sequences with V and J assigned. These tables do not hold every clone; where another copy was compared, an unresolved V gene accounts for under half, and the others remain unexplained. This sample holds about 350,000 clones; 88% were observed only once. The top ten constitute 5.5% to 7% of the sample. The treatment or condition label on this specimen signifies: around 19 received Ad26.COV2.S at low or high dose, single or two shots; several received placebo; per-sample allocation not given. Repertoires of vaccine and placebo recipients were sequenced from samples collected on day 63 after the first injection.

The source material was peripheral blood, sampled in a trial of Ad26.COV2.S vaccine versus placebo. These receptors were collected from a person between 18 and 65 years old who received the Ad26.COV2.S COVID-19 vaccine or a placebo.

The chain joins TRBV2 to TRBJ2-1; a possible D gene is TRBD1 (5 bases). V lost 7 bases, J lost 5 bases, and 9 bases lay in between. Germline CDR1 and CDR2: SNHLY and FYNNEI. The CDR3 is 12 amino acids. CDR3 in DNA: TGTGCCAGCAAGGGGCAGGACAATGAGCAGTTCTTC. It specifies CASKGQDNEQFF.

The genes are TRBV6-6 and TRBJ2-5; 8 positions match TRBD1. Germline values: CDR1 MNHNY, CDR2 SVGAGI (reference sequence). Germline trimming cut 6 bases from V and 2 bases from J; bases unmatched to any gene: 8. There are 15 residues in the CDR3. The CDR3 reads CASSPGTGGQETQYF. The CDR3 nucleotides are TGTGCCAGCAGCCCCGGGACAGGAGGACAAGAGACCCAGTACTTC.

CDR3: CASSLTSGSYNEQFF. DNA for the CDR3: TGTGCCAGCAGTTTGACTAGCGGGTCCTACAATGAGCAGTTCTTC. The V and J genes are TRBV27 and TRBJ2-1; 10 bases fit TRBD2. The CDR3 is 15 residues long. Germline V CDR1 and CDR2: MNHEY, SMNVEV (reference sequence). J gave up 1 base and V 3 bases, and 0 bases lay outside the gene matches.

The gene calls are TRBV7-2 and TRBJ2-7; D remains unclear. CDR3 size: 13 residues. Per the germline V gene, CDR1 is SGHTA and CDR2 is FQGNSA. Between the trimmed V and J ends, which lost 2 bases and 9 bases, there was a span of 14 bases. The CDR3 region has the DNA TGTGCCAGCAGCTTATCCCCGAGAGAATCGCAGTACTTC. Its translation is CASSLSPRESQYF. Full variable domain (outside the CDR3, taken from reference TRBV7-2 and TRBJ2-7): GAGVSQSPSNKVTEKGKDVELRCDPISGHTALYWYRQSLGQGLEFLIYFQGNSAPDKSGLPSDRFSAERTGGSVSTLTIQRTQQEDSAVYLCASSLSPRESQYFGPGTRLTVT.

J is TRBJ2-1 and V is TRBV5-1; D may correspond to TRBD1 or TRBD2 (6 bases each). This CDR3 spans 15 amino acids. The germline gives CDR1 SGHRS, CDR2 YFSETQ. V was shortened by 0 bases and J by 5 bases, with 12 bases between the two germline ends. CDR3 sequence: CASSLEQGGNNEQFF. CDR3 sequence (DNA): TGCGCCAGCAGCTTGGAACAGGGAGGTAACAATGAGCAGTTCTTC.

This chain links TRBV7-2 with TRBJ1-1; TRBD1 matches 9 bases. The germline V gene encodes CDR1 SGHTA and CDR2 FQGNSA. V lost 7 bases and J lost 10; bases outside the gene matches: 22. The length of the CDR3 is 17 residues. Written as DNA, the CDR3 is TGTGCCAGCACACTCACTTTGGGGAGGACAGGGGTGTCGGCAGCTTTCTTT. Its protein is CASTLTLGRTGVSAAFF.

This sequence joins TRBV18 and TRBJ2-6; the D gene is possibly TRBD1 (5 bases). The CDR3 is 19 amino acids. V lost 6 bases and J 1 base, leaving 22 bases between the germline ends. From germline, CDR1 is KGHSH and CDR2 LQKENI. CDR3 coding DNA: TGTGCCAGCTCCTACCCCCGGGCAGGGTATCATTCTGGGGCCAACGTCCTGACTTTC. Protein: CASSYPRAGYHSGANVLTF. The full variable domain, with the rest looked up from reference TRBV18 and TRBJ2-6, is NAGVMQNPRHLVRRRGQEARLRCSPMKGHSHVYWYRQLPEEGLKFMVYLQKENIIDESGMPKERFSAEFPKEGPSILRIQQVVRGDSAAYFCASSYPRAGYHSGANVLTFGAGSRLTVL.